This paragraph covers one TCR beta chain sequence. The antigen is unknown. The V gene lost 3 bases and the J gene lost 4 bases, with 15 bases spanning the gap. Germline V gives CDR1 LNHNV, CDR2 YYDKDF (reference sequence). This CDR3 comprises 15 residues. Receiving focal radiation plus CTLA-4 blockade with ipilimumab were patients who had chemo-refractory metastatic non-small-cell lung cancer. These data belong to a study of radiotherapy plus CTLA-4 blockade in lung cancer. Study results and limitations: In blood, after radiotherapy plus ipilimumab, tumor-derived TCR clones expanded.

The data were produced by immunoSEQ multiplex PCR, yet TCRdb's version contains in-frame clones alone and is incomplete. Of approximately 110,000 clones detected, approximately 80% appear once; the ten largest clones hold 2.5% to 3.5%. This TCR came from a human donor with non-small cell lung cancer that progressed on radiotherapy plus ipilimumab. Some clones in this sample may be carry-over from other donors' samples. The material sequenced was peripheral blood, taken from a patient treated with radiotherapy plus ipilimumab. The chain employs TRBV15 and TRBJ1-2; D possibly corresponds to TRBD1 (6 bases). The CDR3 sequence: CATSSPDRILYGYTF. Here the CDR3 DNA reads TGTGCCACCAGCAGCCCGGACAGAATCCTCTATGGCTACACCTTC.